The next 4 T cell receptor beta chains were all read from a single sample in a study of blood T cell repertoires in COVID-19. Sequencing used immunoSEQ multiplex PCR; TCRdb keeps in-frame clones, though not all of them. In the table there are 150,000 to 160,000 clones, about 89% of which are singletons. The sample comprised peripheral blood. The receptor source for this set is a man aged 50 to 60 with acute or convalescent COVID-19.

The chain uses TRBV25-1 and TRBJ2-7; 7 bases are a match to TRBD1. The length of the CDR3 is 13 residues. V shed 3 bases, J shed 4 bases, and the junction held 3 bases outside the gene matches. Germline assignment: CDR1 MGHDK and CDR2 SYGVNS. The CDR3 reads CASSELGQYEQYV. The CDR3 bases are TGTGCCAGCAGTGAGTTGGGACAGTACGAGCAGTACGTC.

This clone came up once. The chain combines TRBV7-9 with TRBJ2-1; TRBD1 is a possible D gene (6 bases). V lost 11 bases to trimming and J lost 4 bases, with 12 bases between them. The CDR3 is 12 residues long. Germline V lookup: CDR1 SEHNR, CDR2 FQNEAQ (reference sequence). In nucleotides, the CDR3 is TGTGCCTCCGAGGGGGAATACAATGAGCAGTTCTTC. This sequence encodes CASEGEYNEQFF.

As DNA, the CDR3 is TGTGCCAGCAGTTCCTCAACGTATAGACAGAACACTGAAGCTTTCTTT. This encodes CASSSSTYRQNTEAFF. V is TRBV6-2 or TRBV6-3 and J is TRBJ1-1; D is unclear. Germline loops: CDR1 MNHEY, CDR2 SVGEGT. V gave up 4 bases and J gave up 1 base, with 16 bases separating them. The CDR3 is made up of 16 amino acids.

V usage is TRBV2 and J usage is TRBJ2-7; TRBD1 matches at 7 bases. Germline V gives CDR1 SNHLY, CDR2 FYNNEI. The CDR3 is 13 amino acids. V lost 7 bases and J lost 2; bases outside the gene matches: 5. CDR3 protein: CASKRQGPYEQYF. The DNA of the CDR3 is TGTGCCAGCAAACGACAGGGCCCCTACGAGCAGTACTTC.